This TCR beta chain derives from a study of patients and donors after allogeneic stem cell transplantation. V lost 7 bases, J lost 0 bases, and 16 bases lay in between. The CDR3 length is 16 residues. Germline assignment: CDR1 SGHVS and CDR2 FQNEAQ. MiXCR, run by TCRdb on the RT-PCR reads, gives a single entry per CDR3 protein. The profile shows tens of thousands of distinct CDR3 sequences, about 5% of them singletons. This receptor was identified in a human donor who was either an allogeneic HSCT recipient or a stem cell or donor lymphocyte infusion donor (not recorded which). It is not recorded whose cells these are; they may come from a transplant donor. This chain uses TRBV7-8 with TRBJ1-5, with D perhaps matching TRBD1 (5 bases). The sample comprised blood, either unsorted or a sorted T cell fraction (not recorded which). The CDR3, as DNA: TGTGCCAGCAACCCTGGTGGGGGACTTAGCAATCAGCCCCAGCATTTT. Translated: CASNPGGGLSNQPQHF.